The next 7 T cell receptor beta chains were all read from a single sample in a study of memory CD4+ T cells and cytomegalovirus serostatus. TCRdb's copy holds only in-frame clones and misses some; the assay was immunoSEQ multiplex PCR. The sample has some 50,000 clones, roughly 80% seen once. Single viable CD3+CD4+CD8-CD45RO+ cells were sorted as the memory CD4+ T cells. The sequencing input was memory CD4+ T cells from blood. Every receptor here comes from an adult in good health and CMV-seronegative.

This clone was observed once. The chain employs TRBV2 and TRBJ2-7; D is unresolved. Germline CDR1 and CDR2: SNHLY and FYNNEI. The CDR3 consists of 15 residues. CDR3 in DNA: TGTGCAGCCAATACGAAGGAAGTTTCAGGCTCCGAGCAGTACTTC. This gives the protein CAANTKEVSGSEQYF.

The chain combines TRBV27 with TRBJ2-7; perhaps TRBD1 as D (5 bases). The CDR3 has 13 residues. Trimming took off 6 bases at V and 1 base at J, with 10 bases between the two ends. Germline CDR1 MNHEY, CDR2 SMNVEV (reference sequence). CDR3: CASSRRQSYEQYF. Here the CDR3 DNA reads TGTGCCAGCAGCCGACGACAGTCCTACGAGCAGTACTTC.

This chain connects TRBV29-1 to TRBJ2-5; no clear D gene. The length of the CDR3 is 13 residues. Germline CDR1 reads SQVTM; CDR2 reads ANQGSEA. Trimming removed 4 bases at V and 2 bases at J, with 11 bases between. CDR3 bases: TGCAGCGTTGCCATGGCAGTTCAAGAGACCCAGTACTTC. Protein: CSVAMAVQETQYF.

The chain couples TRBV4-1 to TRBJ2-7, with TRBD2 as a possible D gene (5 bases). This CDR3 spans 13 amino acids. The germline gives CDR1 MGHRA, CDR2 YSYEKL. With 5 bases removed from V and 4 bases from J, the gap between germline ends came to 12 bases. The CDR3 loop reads CASSDTSLYEQYF. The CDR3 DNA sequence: TGCGCCAGCAGCGATACTAGTTTGTACGAGCAGTACTTC.

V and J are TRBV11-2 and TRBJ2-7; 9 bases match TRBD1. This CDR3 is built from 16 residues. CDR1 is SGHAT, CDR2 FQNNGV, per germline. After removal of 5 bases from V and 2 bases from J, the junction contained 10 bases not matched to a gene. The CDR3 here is CASSPIARQGAYEQYF. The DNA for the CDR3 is TGTGCCAGCAGCCCAATAGCGCGACAGGGGGCCTACGAGCAGTACTTC.

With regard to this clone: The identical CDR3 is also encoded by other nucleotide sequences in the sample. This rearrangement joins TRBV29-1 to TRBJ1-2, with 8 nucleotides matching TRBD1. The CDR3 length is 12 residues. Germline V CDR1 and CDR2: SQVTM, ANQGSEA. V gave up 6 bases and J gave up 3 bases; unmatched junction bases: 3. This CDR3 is CSVQQGDYGYTF. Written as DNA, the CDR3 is TGCAGCGTCCAACAGGGGGACTATGGCTACACCTTC.

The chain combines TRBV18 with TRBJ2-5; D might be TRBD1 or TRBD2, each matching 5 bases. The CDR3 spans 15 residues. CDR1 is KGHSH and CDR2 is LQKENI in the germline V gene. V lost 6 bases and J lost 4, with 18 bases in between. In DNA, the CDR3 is TGTGCCAGCTCCCCCGCTGAGGGAAGGGGAGAGACCCAGTACTTC. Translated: CASSPAEGRGETQYF.